The 25 T cell receptor beta chains below all came from one sample that was sequenced in a study of T-cell reconstitution after alpha-beta-depleted transplantation in children. Unique molecular identifiers were incorporated during preparation of the TCRbeta library. MiXCR, run by TCRdb on the PCR reads, gives a single entry per CDR3 protein. Here the sample spans approximately 170,000 distinct CDR3 sequences, 8.5% to 14% being singletons. The sequenced sample was PBMCs, obtained before TCRalphabeta/CD19-depleted stem cell transplant. The source is a boy under 10 years old with acute myeloid leukemia, due to receive a stem cell transplant.

This clonotype was seen repeatedly, ten times or more. Relative to the germline gene, one junction end is altered; a read error may explain this. The CDR3 is CASSRPPFPF. Here the CDR3 DNA reads TGTGCCAGCAGCCGCCCCCCTTTCCCCTTC. V and J are TRBV7-3 and TRBJ1-2; D gene unclear. This CDR3 spans 10 amino acids. The germline V gene has CDR1 SGHTA and CDR2 FQGTGA.

In this sample, this clonotype turned up once. This chain uses TRBV3-1 with TRBJ2-1; D unclear. The CDR3 covers 12 residues. V was pared by 6 bases and J by 7 bases, with 10 bases between. Germline V gene lookup returns CDR1 LGHDT and CDR2 YNNKEL (reference sequence). In nucleotides, the CDR3 is TGTGCCAGCAGTTACACTACTAATGAGCAGTTCTTC. Translation gives CASSYTTNEQFF.

This clonotype was picked up many times. V usage is TRBV7-8 and J usage is TRBJ1-6; 7 nucleotides agree with TRBD1. This CDR3 is built from 14 residues. V trimming: 6 bases; J trimming: 8 bases; junction bases outside the gene matches: 7. CDR1 and CDR2 from the germline V gene are SGHVS and FQNEAQ. The CDR3 loop reads CASSRNRGDSPLHF. The DNA for the CDR3 is TGTGCCAGCAGTCGTAACAGGGGAGATTCACCCCTCCACTTT.

This clonotype was seen many times. The chain uses TRBV20-1 and TRBJ2-1; D might be TRBD1 or TRBD2, each matching 5 bases. Trimming stripped 6 bases from V and 1 base from J, with 13 bases between. CDR3 length: 14 amino acids. Germline CDR1 is DFQATT and CDR2 is SNEGSKA (reference sequence). The CDR3 sequence is CSAPGQRSYNEQFF. The CDR3, as DNA: TGCAGTGCCCCGGGGCAGCGGTCCTACAATGAGCAGTTCTTC.

This clonotype was found many times. V is TRBV29-1 and J is TRBJ2-7; 9 bases are shared with TRBD1. This CDR3 has 15 amino acids. J gave up 4 bases and V 5 bases, and 12 bases lay outside the gene matches. Germline-derived CDR1 and CDR2 are SQVTM and ANQGSEA. The CDR3 coding sequence is TGCAGCGTTTTGCAGTCGGGGACAGGGACTTACGAGCAGTACTTC. Translation: CSVLQSGTGTYEQYF.

The count of this clonotype is one. The genes are TRBV28 and TRBJ2-3; weak D call: TRBD2 (5 bases). The length of the CDR3 is 13 residues. The V end was cut by 7 bases, the J end by 3 bases, with 11 bases between. The germline gives CDR1 MDHEN, CDR2 SYDVKM. The CDR3 sequence is CASTKTGTDTQYF. CDR3 nucleotide sequence: TGTGCCAGCACAAAAACGGGAACAGATACGCAGTATTTT.

Turning to this clonotype: A read error may explain this, as a much larger clone is one base away. The V and J genes are TRBV28 and TRBJ2-5; D ambiguous. Germline V CDR1 and CDR2: MDHEN, SYDVKM. The CDR3 sequence is 13 residues long. V lost 1 base, J lost 13 bases, and 16 bases lay in between. CDR3 sequence: CASSLFLPPALYF. CDR3 bases: TGTGCCAGCAGTTTATTCTTGCCCCCCGCTCTGTACTTC.

This clonotype was picked up many times. The CDR3 sequence is CASSLEGQVSYEQYF. For the CDR3, the DNA is TGTGCCAGCAGCTTAGAGGGACAGGTCTCCTACGAGCAGTACTTC. The rearrangement uses TRBV7-2 and TRBJ2-7; 8 bases fit TRBD1. CDR3 length equals 15 residues. The junction had 2 bases not matched to a gene; V was cut back by 1 base and J by 0 bases. Germline assignment: CDR1 SGHTA and CDR2 FQGNSA.

At least ten counts were recorded for this clonotype. This rearrangement joins TRBV20-1 to TRBJ2-1; D is unresolved. From germline, CDR1 is DFQATT and CDR2 SNEGSKA (reference sequence). This CDR3 has 11 amino acids. The V and J ends lost 0 bases and 6 bases respectively, with 3 bases between them. The CDR3 bases are TGCAGTGCTAGAGAGGGCAATGAGCAGTTCTTC. The encoded protein is CSAREGNEQFF.

This clonotype has at least ten counts. The gene calls are TRBV2 and TRBJ2-6, with D hard to call. CDR1 and CDR2 from the germline V gene are SNHLY and FYNNEI. V was trimmed by 4 bases and J by 4 bases, leaving 2 bases between them. CDR3 length equals 12 residues. CDR3 amino acids: CASSAGANVLTF. Written as DNA, the CDR3 is TGTGCCAGCAGTGCGGGGGCCAACGTCCTGACTTTC.

At least ten counts were recorded for this clonotype. Its ends do not fully match the called genes, so a read error is possible. The chain employs TRBV30 and TRBJ1-3; D is possibly TRBD1 (6 bases). Germline V CDR1 and CDR2: GTSNPN, SVGIG (reference sequence). This CDR3 spans 17 amino acids. The CDR3 protein is CAWIGGPPGDPGNTIYF. CDR3 coding DNA: TGTGCCTGGATAGGGGGACCGCCAGGAGACCCTGGTAACACCATATATTTT. The full variable domain, rest sourced from reference TRBV30 and TRBJ1-3, is SQTIHQWPATLVQPVGSPLSLECTVEGTSNPNLYWYRQAAGRGLQLLFYSVGIGQISSEVPQNLSASRPQDRQFILSSKKLLLSDSGFYLCAWIGGPPGDPGNTIYFGEGSWLTVV.

This clonotype was recorded only once. V is TRBV6-1 and J is TRBJ2-3; 7 bases line up with TRBD1. The length of the CDR3 is 14 residues. Germline V gene lookup returns CDR1 MNHNS and CDR2 SASEGT. The junction had 5 bases not matched to a gene; V was cut back by 5 bases and J by 3 bases. CDR3 sequence (DNA): TGTGCCAGCAGTCGAGGACAGGAGACAGATACGCAGTATTTT. Amino acids: CASSRGQETDTQYF.

Worth noting for this clonotype: A much bigger clone sits one base away, suggesting this may be a read error. The rearrangement links TRBV20-1 to TRBJ1-1; D may be TRBD1 (5 bases). Germline assignment: CDR1 DFQATT and CDR2 SNEGSKA (reference sequence). The CDR3 covers 13 residues. The V and J ends lost 5 bases and 3 bases respectively, with 13 bases between them. The CDR3: CSAREWGDTEAFF. The DNA for the CDR3 is TGCAGTGCTCGGGAGTGGGGGGACACTGAAGCTTTCTTT.

In its sample, this clonotype was seen many times. The chain is built from TRBV7-2 and TRBJ1-6; perhaps TRBD1 as D (6 bases). V lost 2 bases, J lost 13 bases, and 18 bases lay in between. This CDR3 is built from 15 residues. The V gene's germline CDR1 is SGHTA and CDR2 FQGNSA. The CDR3 reads CASSLRDTPHLPLHF. CDR3 sequence (DNA): TGTGCCAGCAGCTTAAGGGACACCCCCCATTTGCCCCTCCACTTT. The complete variable domain, with remaining parts taken from reference TRBV7-2 and TRBJ1-6, reads GAGVSQSPSNKVTEKGKDVELRCDPISGHTALYWYRQSLGQGLEFLIYFQGNSAPDKSGLPSDRFSAERTGGSVSTLTIQRTQQEDSAVYLCASSLRDTPHLPLHFGNGTRLTVT.

This clonotype was seen ten or more times. V is TRBV30 and J is TRBJ1-3, with D possibly being TRBD1 (6 bases). Germline lookup yields CDR1 GTSNPN and CDR2 SVGIG (reference sequence). The CDR3 length is 14 residues. Trimming took off 5 bases at V and 3 bases at J, with 14 bases between the two ends. The CDR3 region is CAWDGPDSGNTIYF. The DNA for the CDR3 is TGTGCCTGGGATGGTCCGGACAGTGGAAACACCATATATTTT. Variable domain in full (rest from reference TRBV30 and TRBJ1-3): SQTIHQWPATLVQPVGSPLSLECTVEGTSNPNLYWYRQAAGRGLQLLFYSVGIGQISSEVPQNLSASRPQDRQFILSSKKLLLSDSGFYLCAWDGPDSGNTIYFGEGSWLTVV.

Many counts were recorded for this clonotype. The V and J genes are TRBV11-2 and TRBJ2-3, with 8 bases aligning to TRBD1. In germline, CDR1 is SGHAT, CDR2 FQNNGV. The CDR3 is made up of 15 amino acids. V dropped 4 bases and J dropped 3; count of bases not matched to a gene: 6. CDR3 in amino acids: CASSSRDRRTDTQYF. CDR3 nucleotide sequence: TGTGCCAGCAGCTCCCGGGACAGGAGGACAGATACGCAGTATTTT.

This clonotype was counted many times. The rearrangement links TRBV5-1 to TRBJ2-7; unclear D gene. The germline V gene has CDR1 SGHRS and CDR2 YFSETQ. This CDR3 region has 15 residues. Trimming left V 0 bases short and J 2 bases short, with 12 bases between. This CDR3 is CASSLASWQTYEQYF. In DNA, the CDR3 is TGCGCCAGCAGCTTGGCATCTTGGCAGACCTACGAGCAGTACTTC. Together with reference TRBV5-1 and TRBJ2-7, the CDR3 gives the full variable domain: KAGVTQTPRYLIKTRGQQVTLSCSPISGHRSVSWYQQTPGQGLQFLFEYFSETQRNKGNFPGRFSGRQFSNSRSEMNVSTLELGDSALYLCASSLASWQTYEQYFGPGTRLTVT.

This clonotype was observed at least ten times. The V call is TRBV6-2 or TRBV6-3, the J call TRBJ1-1; 7 bases align to TRBD1. Germline CDR1 and CDR2: MNHEY and SVGEGT. CDR3 size: 15 residues. The J segment lost 1 base and the V segment lost 6 bases, leaving 8 bases of the junction unmatched. This CDR3 reads CASSPDREGNTEAFF. Here the CDR3 DNA reads TGTGCCAGCAGCCCCGACAGGGAAGGGAACACTGAAGCTTTCTTT.

This clonotype was seen at least ten times. V and J are TRBV4-1 and TRBJ1-2; possibly TRBD1 for D (6 bases). The CDR3 has 16 amino acids. V lost 0 bases to trimming and J lost 3 bases, with 14 bases between them. The germline gives CDR1 MGHRA, CDR2 YSYEKL. As DNA, the CDR3 is TGCGCCAGCAGCCAAGATTCCCAGGGGTTCGACTATGGCTACACCTTC. Encoded protein: CASSQDSQGFDYGYTF.

Many counts were recorded for this clonotype. This chain joins TRBV5-5 and TRBJ1-6; perhaps TRBD1 as D (6 bases). V gave up 1 base and J gave up 14 bases, with 22 bases separating them. The CDR3 extends over 16 amino acids. Per germline, CDR1 SGHKS and CDR2 YYEKEE (reference sequence). The chain's CDR3 is CASSLSGGRGPLALHF. CDR3 nucleotide sequence: TGTGCCAGCAGCTTGTCCGGGGGCAGGGGCCCACTGGCCCTCCACTTT. Based on the CDR3 plus reference TRBV5-5 and TRBJ1-6, the full variable domain is DAGVTQSPTHLIKTRGQQVTLRCSPISGHKSVSWYQQVLGQGPQFIFQYYEKEERGRGNFPDRFSARQFPNYSSELNVNALLLGDSALYLCASSLSGGRGPLALHFGNGTRLTVT.

Ten or more counts support this clonotype. The CDR3 region is CASSLSGTTVRAVETEQYF. In DNA, the CDR3 is TGTGCCAGCAGTTTATCTGGCACTACAGTACGAGCAGTAGAAACCGAGCAGTACTTC. The chain employs TRBV28 and TRBJ2-7; D uncertain. Germline V lookup: CDR1 MDHEN, CDR2 SYDVKM. Trimming took off 1 base at V and 6 bases at J, with 28 bases between the two ends. The CDR3 is 19 residues long.

This clonotype was counted many times. The genes are TRBV25-1 and TRBJ1-3; unclear D gene. The CDR3 consists of 15 residues. V was shortened by 2 bases and J by 0 bases, with 8 bases between the two germline ends. CDR1 is MGHDK and CDR2 is SYGVNS in the germline V gene. CDR3 amino acids: CASSERVHSGNTIYF. The CDR3 region has the DNA TGTGCCAGCAGTGAACGGGTCCACTCTGGAAACACCATATATTTT.

This clonotype has a count of ten or more. The chain couples TRBV20-1 to TRBJ2-7; 14 nucleotides match TRBD2. V shed 1 base and J 6 bases; nucleotides not matched to a gene: 17. Germline CDR1 DFQATT, CDR2 SNEGSKA (reference sequence). The CDR3 totals 19 residues. The CDR3 nucleotides are TGCAGTGCTAGAGCGACCTCGACTAGCGGGGGGGCCGTCCCTCTCGAGCAGTACGTC. It encodes CSARATSTSGGAVPLEQYV.

In its sample, this clonotype was seen a few times. This may be a read error: a much more frequent sequence differs by one nucleotide. This chain connects TRBV5-1 to TRBJ2-5; the match to TRBD2 covers 7 bases. Germline CDR1 is SGHRS and CDR2 is YFSETQ. This CDR3 is built from 14 residues. CDR3 amino acids: CSSSDPAGKETQYF. The CDR3 nucleotides read TGCTCCAGCAGCGATCCAGCGGGGAAAGAGACCCAGTACTTC.

A few counts support this clonotype. The J gene is TRBJ2-7, the V gene TRBV19; TRBD1 matches at 11 bases. CDR3 length equals 15 residues. With V trimmed by 3 bases and J by 5 bases, 6 bases remained unmatched. Per germline, CDR1 LNHDA and CDR2 SQIVND (reference sequence). The CDR3 here is CASSMSWTGGNEQYF. CDR3 nucleotide sequence: TGTGCCAGTAGTATGTCGTGGACAGGGGGCAACGAGCAGTACTTC. Filled out from reference TRBV19 and TRBJ2-7, the complete variable domain reads DGGITQSPKYLFRKEGQNVTLSCEQNLNHDAMYWYRQDPGQGLRLIYYSQIVNDFQKGDIAEGYSVSREKKESFPLTVTSAQKNPTAFYLCASSMSWTGGNEQYFGPGTRLTVT.